This is a list of T cell receptor beta chains from one sample in a study of tumor-infiltrating lymphocytes in primary liver carcinoma. In TCRdb, the multiplex PCR reads were re-called with MiXCR into one record per CDR3 protein. The sample gives approximately 330,000 distinct CDR3 sequences, approximately 64% of which show up once; roughly 6.5% is in the top ten. The sample taken for sequencing was peripheral blood. The receptors derive from a man in his forties with primary liver carcinoma and hepatitis B virus infection. Both conserved end residues are part of each CDR3. D genes are given only for firm matches. A clone size is listed for some rows: how often the clone was seen (once, few, many), or a class if it is expanded.

CDR3: CAGSLEVPTYTDIEAFF
DNA: TGTGCCGGCAGCTTAGAAGTTCCGACCTACACCGACATTGAAGCTTTCTTT
J: TRBJ1-1
size: -
V: TRBV11-2
D: -

CDR3: CSVGLIEGGRASEKLFF
DNA: TGCAGCGTTGGGTTAATTGAGGGAGGCAGGGCCAGTGAAAAACTGTTTTTT
J: TRBJ1-4
size: -
V: TRBV29-1
D: -

CDR3: CASSQAPGTPNPPLHF
DNA: TGCGCCAGCAGCCAAGCGCCCGGGACCCCTAATCCACCCCTCCACTTT
J: TRBJ1-6
size: -
V: TRBV4-1
D: -

CDR3: CDSSLGALGTDAFF
DNA: TGTGACAGCAGCTTAGGTGCTTTAGGGACTGATGCTTTCTTT
J: TRBJ1-1
size: -
V: TRBV11-2
D: -

CDR3: CASRTSDLYEQYF
DNA: TGTGCCAGCAGGACCTCGGACCTCTACGAGCAGTACTTT
J: TRBJ2-7
size: -
V: TRBV28
D: -

CDR3: CAISEFTARETQHF
DNA: TGTGCCATCAGTGAGTTCACAGCCCGAGAGACCCAGCACTTC
J: TRBJ2-5
size: -
V: TRBV10-3
D: -

CDR3: CSVDLGTSAGEQYF
DNA: TGCAGCGTTGACCTAGGGACATCGGCCGGCGAGCAGTACTTC
J: TRBJ2-7
size: once
V: TRBV29-1
D: -

CDR3: CASSLQGSTDTQYF
DNA: TGTGCCAGCAGTTTGCAGGGGAGCACAGATACGCAGTATTTT
J: TRBJ2-3
size: many
V: TRBV12-3/TRBV12-4
D: -

CDR3: CGSSLDSVAKNIQYF
DNA: TGTGGCAGCAGCTTAGACAGTGTAGCCAAAAACATTCAGTACTTC
J: TRBJ2-4
size: -
V: TRBV11-2
D: -

CDR3: CVSSSGQGGIYEQYF
DNA: TGTGTCAGCAGCTCAGGACAGGGGGGGATCTACGAGCAGTACTTC
J: TRBJ2-7
size: -
V: TRBV11-1
D: TRBD1

CDR3: CASSQTQETQYF
DNA: TGTGCCAGCAGCCAAACTCAAGAGACCCAGTACTTC
J: TRBJ2-5
size: many
V: TRBV11-2
D: -

CDR3: CASGLDGLFSYEQYF
DNA: TGTGCCAGCGGCTTAGACGGTCTATTTTCCTACGAGCAGTACTTC
J: TRBJ2-7
size: -
V: TRBV11-2
D: -

CDR3: CASTAWRGGVVEQYF
DNA: TGTGCCAGCACCGCTTGGAGGGGCGGGGTGGTCGAGCAGTACTTC
J: TRBJ2-7
size: -
V: TRBV28
D: -

CDR3: CASSLVAGQTLGPGYTF
DNA: TGTGCCAGCAGCCTAGTAGCGGGACAGACCTTAGGACCTGGCTACACCTTC
J: TRBJ1-2
size: once
V: TRBV11-2
D: TRBD1

CDR3: CATGQSLEQYF
DNA: TGTGCCACTGGACAGTCCCTCGAGCAGTACTTC
J: TRBJ2-7
size: many
V: TRBV6-5
D: -

CDR3: CAWSCQGSYNEQFF
DNA: TGTGCCTGGAGTTGTCAGGGCTCCTACAATGAGCAGTTCTTC
J: TRBJ2-1
size: -
V: TRBV30
D: -

CDR3: CASRPTGRGNEKLFF
DNA: TGCGCCAGCAGGCCGACAGGCCGGGGTAATGAAAAACTGTTTTTT
J: TRBJ1-4
size: -
V: TRBV4-1
D: -

CDR3: CASSSEGRAYNEQFF
DNA: TGTGCCAGCAGCTCGGAGGGCAGGGCCTACAATGAGCAGTTCTTC
J: TRBJ2-1
size: -
V: TRBV5-4
D: -

CDR3: CVSSLNSLRANEQFF
DNA: TGTGTCAGCAGCTTAAACAGCTTGCGGGCCAATGAGCAGTTCTTC
J: TRBJ2-1
size: -
V: TRBV11-2
D: -

CDR3: CASSQFRNEQFF
DNA: TGCGCCAGCAGTCAGTTCCGCAATGAGCAGTTCTTC
J: TRBJ2-1
size: many
V: TRBV10-2
D: -

CDR3: CASSLAGNQPQHF
DNA: TGTGCCAGCAGCTTGGCTGGTAATCAGCCTCAGCATTTT
J: TRBJ1-5
size: few
V: TRBV11-2
D: -

CDR3: CASRFWKGNDNEQFF
DNA: TGTGCCAGCAGATTCTGGAAGGGAAATGACAATGAGCAGTTCTTC
J: TRBJ2-1
size: many
V: TRBV6-1
D: -

CDR3: CASSLIQGGETQYF
DNA: TGTGCCAGCAGTTTAATTCAGGGGGGGGAGACCCAGTACTTC
J: TRBJ2-5
size: few
V: TRBV28
D: -

CDR3: CASSTGADYSTDTQYF
DNA: TGTGCCAGCAGCACAGGGGCGGATTATAGCACAGATACGCAGTATTTT
J: TRBJ2-3
size: medium-sized
V: TRBV11-3
D: TRBD1

CDR3: CASTFTGQETQYF
DNA: TGTGCCAGCACGTTCACAGGACAAGAGACCCAGTATTTC
J: TRBJ2-5
size: -
V: TRBV5-6
D: -

CDR3: CSVERCRGRAETQYF
DNA: TGCAGCGTTGAAAGGTGCAGGGGTAGGGCAGAGACCCAGTACTTC
J: TRBJ2-5
size: few
V: TRBV29-1
D: -

CDR3: CASSPDSNYGYTF
DNA: TGTGCCAGCAGCCCGGACAGTAACTATGGCTACACCTTC
J: TRBJ1-2
size: many
V: TRBV11-2
D: -

CDR3: CTSTLWTGPSNEQFF
DNA: TGTACCAGCACCCTGTGGACAGGACCTAGCAATGAGCAGTTCTTC
J: TRBJ2-1
size: -
V: TRBV11-2
D: TRBD1

CDR3: CASGPGTGRQPQHF
DNA: TGCGCCAGCGGCCCAGGGACAGGCCGGCAGCCCCAGCATTTT
J: TRBJ1-5
size: few
V: TRBV5-1
D: TRBD1

CDR3: CASSADGYYGYTF
DNA: TGTGCCAGCAGCGCTGACGGGTACTATGGCTACACCTTC
J: TRBJ1-2
size: few
V: TRBV5-8
D: -

CDR3: CASSLVRQGGNTEAFF
DNA: TGCGCCAGCAGCCTTGTTCGACAGGGGGGGAACACTGAAGCTTTCTTT
J: TRBJ1-1
size: few
V: TRBV5-1
D: TRBD1

CDR3: CAISGGQGEGQPQHF
DNA: TGTGCCATCAGTGGGGGCCAGGGTGAAGGTCAGCCCCAGCATTTT
J: TRBJ1-5
size: -
V: TRBV10-3
D: -

CDR3: CASSAPRGQSRSSYEQYF
DNA: TGTGCCAGCAGCGCTCCCCGTGGGCAGTCAAGAAGCTCCTACGAGCAGTACTTC
J: TRBJ2-7
size: -
V: TRBV7-3
D: -

CDR3: CASSFTTGIRPYNEQFF
DNA: TGTGCCAGCAGCTTTACAACCGGGATTAGGCCCTACAATGAGCAGTTCTTC
J: TRBJ2-1
size: -
V: TRBV11-2
D: -

CDR3: CASSLSPSATGELFF
DNA: TGTGCCAGCAGCTTATCACCGAGTGCCACCGGGGAGCTGTTTTTT
J: TRBJ2-2
size: many
V: TRBV5-5
D: -

CDR3: CASSLGQSRSHNEQFF
DNA: TGTGCCAGCAGCTTGGGGCAGTCGAGATCCCACAATGAGCAGTTCTTC
J: TRBJ2-1
size: -
V: TRBV5-4
D: -

CDR3: CASSLAGANYKQYF
DNA: TGTGCCAGCAGTTTGGCCGGGGCGAACTACAAGCAGTACTTC
J: TRBJ2-7
size: -
V: TRBV12-3/TRBV12-4
D: -

CDR3: CASSEPDRANTGELSF
DNA: TGTGCCAGCAGTGAACCGGACAGAGCGAACACCGGGGAGCTGTCTTTT
J: TRBJ2-2
size: -
V: TRBV6-5
D: -

CDR3: CASSFHSGTSGRRAGELFF
DNA: TGTGCCAGCAGCTTCCACTCCGGGACTAGCGGGAGGAGAGCCGGGGAGCTGTTTTTT
J: TRBJ2-2
size: many
V: TRBV7-8
D: TRBD2

CDR3: CARGIIRGYYNEQFF
DNA: TGTGCCAGGGGAATAATCAGAGGCTACTACAATGAGCAGTTCTTC
J: TRBJ2-1
size: -
V: TRBV12-3/TRBV12-4
D: -

CDR3: CAISVEIDTDTQYF
DNA: TGTGCCATCAGTGTCGAGATAGACACAGATACGCAGTATTTT
J: TRBJ2-3
size: -
V: TRBV10-3
D: -

CDR3: CASRVPGAAPYEQYF
DNA: TGTGCCAGCAGGGTACCGGGAGCGGCCCCCTACGAGCAGTACTTC
J: TRBJ2-7
size: -
V: TRBV6-5
D: -

CDR3: CASGGVRAGKAGELFF
DNA: TGTGCCAGTGGGGGGGTTAGGGCTGGCAAAGCCGGGGAGCTGTTTTTT
J: TRBJ2-2
size: -
V: TRBV11-2
D: TRBD2

CDR3: CASSSGTNERSAYNEQFF
DNA: TGTGCCAGCAGCTCCGGGACTAACGAGAGGTCAGCCTACAATGAGCAGTTCTTC
J: TRBJ2-1
size: -
V: TRBV11-2
D: TRBD2

CDR3: CASSVWTSEKLFF
DNA: TGCGCCAGCAGCGTATGGACATCGGAAAAACTGTTTTTT
J: TRBJ1-4
size: -
V: TRBV5-1
D: -

CDR3: CVSSPGIQGKTYGYTF
DNA: TGTGTCAGCAGTCCAGGGATTCAGGGGAAGACCTACGGCTACACCTTC
J: TRBJ1-2
size: -
V: TRBV6-6
D: -

CDR3: CASSLEGTSSSYEQYF
DNA: TGCGCCAGCAGCTTGGAAGGGACTTCATCCTCCTACGAGCAGTACTTC
J: TRBJ2-7
size: many
V: TRBV5-1
D: -

CDR3: CASSRDSKRYEQYF
DNA: TGTGCCAGCAGCCGAGATAGCAAGCGTTACGAGCAGTACTTC
J: TRBJ2-7
size: -
V: TRBV4-2
D: -

CDR3: CASSLGSAERHQPQHF
DNA: TGTGCCAGCAGCCTAGGGTCGGCAGAGAGACATCAGCCCCAGCATTTT
J: TRBJ1-5
size: -
V: TRBV5-6
D: -

CDR3: CSVGGGIETQYF
DNA: TGCAGCGTTGGCGGGGGGATAGAGACCCAGTACTTC
J: TRBJ2-5
size: many
V: TRBV29-1
D: TRBD2

CDR3: CASSQGPFGTGEQYF
DNA: TGCGCCAGCAGCCAAGGCCCATTTGGCACCGGCGAGCAGTACTTC
J: TRBJ2-7
size: many
V: TRBV4-1
D: -

CDR3: CASKRGDYNNQPQHF
DNA: TGTGCAAGCAAAAGGGGCGATTATAACAATCAGCCCCAGCATTTT
J: TRBJ1-5
size: once
V: TRBV6-1
D: -